Listed here are 23 T cell receptor beta chains from one sample, sequenced in a study of sequential checkpoint blockade in melanoma. Assay: immunoSEQ multiplex PCR; the TCRdb copy retains only in-frame clones and omits some. This sample has over 15,000 clones, with roughly 53% found just once. Treatment reported: randomized to nivolumab then ipilimumab (arm A) or the reverse (arm B). Sequencing was performed on CD8+ T cells sorted from blood (inferred from file names), taken from a patient given nivolumab and ipilimumab in sequence. The origin of the receptors is a human donor with melanoma.

V usage is TRBV4-1 and J usage is TRBJ1-6; D uncertain. Germline-derived CDR1 and CDR2 are MGHRA and YSYEKL. The length of the CDR3 is 12 residues. V dropped 3 bases and J dropped 11 bases, with 8 bases sitting between them. The CDR3 sequence is CASSHGGAPLHF. The CDR3 DNA follows: TGCGCCAGCAGCCACGGAGGCGCACCCCTCCACTTT.

This chain links TRBV6-5 with TRBJ2-2, with unresolved D. The CDR3 is made up of 15 amino acids. Germline assignment: CDR1 MNHEY and CDR2 SVGAGI. The V end lost 2 bases, the J end lost 1 base, and 8 bases lay between the germline ends. The CDR3 is CASSYGQMNTGELFF. For the CDR3, the DNA is TGTGCCAGCAGTTACGGGCAGATGAACACCGGGGAGCTGTTTTTT.

This chain joins TRBV27 and TRBJ2-7; 9 nucleotides align to TRBD2. V dropped 3 bases and J dropped 2; count of bases not matched to a gene: 2. The CDR3 contains 14 residues. Germline lookup yields CDR1 MNHEY and CDR2 SMNVEV (reference sequence). The CDR3 region is CASSFGGGAYEQYF. CDR3 DNA: TGTGCCAGCAGTTTTGGCGGGGGGGCCTACGAGCAGTACTTC.

The V gene is TRBV7-9, the J gene TRBJ2-5, with TRBD2 identical over 11 bases. Gene TRBJ2-7 matches the end of the DNA better, so the J call may be wrong. This CDR3 is built from 15 residues. CDR1 SEHNR and CDR2 FQNEAQ come from the germline V gene (reference sequence). In nucleotides, the CDR3 is TGTGCCAGCAGCTCCATTACTAGCGGGAGTGACGAGCAGTACTTC. The encoded protein is CASSSITSGSDEQYF.

In this sample, this clone turned up a few times. The rearrangement uses TRBV6-5 and TRBJ2-1; D possibly corresponds to TRBD2 (6 bases). This CDR3 contains 16 residues. Per the germline V gene, CDR1 is MNHEY and CDR2 is SVGAGI. Trimming cost V 0 bases and J 3 bases, with 12 bases left between them. CDR3 nucleotide sequence: TGTGCCAGCAGTTACTCCCTTCCGGGACTCTACAATGAGCAGTTCTTC. It is translated as CASSYSLPGLYNEQFF.

The chain couples TRBV19 to TRBJ1-1, with D tentatively TRBD1 (6 bases). The CDR3 sequence is 13 residues long. Per the germline V gene, CDR1 is LNHDA and CDR2 is SQIVND (reference sequence). The germline V and J ends were trimmed by 7 bases and 4 bases, with 13 bases remaining between them. The CDR3 nucleotides are TGTGCCAGTACCCTACAGGGTTCCACTGAAGCTTTCTTT. Amino acid sequence: CASTLQGSTEAFF.

The V call is TRBV11-2, the J call TRBJ2-5, with D possibly matching TRBD1 (6 bases). The CDR3 consists of 15 residues. The V end was cut by 6 bases, the J end by 5 bases, with 19 bases between. Germline assignment: CDR1 SGHAT and CDR2 FQNNGV. In nucleotides, the CDR3 is TGTGCCAGCAGTCCGAGCAGGGGAGTGAGGGAGACCCAGTACTTC. Its translation: CASSPSRGVRETQYF.

In DNA, the CDR3 is TGTGCCAGCAGCGTCAGTAGCGGGGGGGCTGGGGAGACCCAGTACTTC. Protein: CASSVSSGGAGETQYF. This chain connects TRBV9 to TRBJ2-5; 11 nucleotides align to TRBD2. The junction had 8 bases not matched to a gene; V was cut back by 2 bases and J by 5 bases. This CDR3 comprises 16 residues. Per the germline V gene, CDR1 is SGDLS and CDR2 is YYNGEE.

The count of this clone is one. Other DNA variants within this sample encode the same CDR3. This chain connects TRBV5-1 to TRBJ1-6, with D tentatively TRBD1 (6 bases). The length of the CDR3 is 17 residues. Trimming removed 0 bases at V and 7 bases at J, with 17 bases between. Germline lookup yields CDR1 SGHRS and CDR2 YFSETQ. The CDR3 here is CASSLDVVQGKNSPLHF. The CDR3 DNA sequence: TGCGCCAGCAGCTTGGACGTTGTTCAGGGGAAAAATTCACCCCTCCACTTT. The complete variable domain, with remaining parts taken from reference TRBV5-1 and TRBJ1-6, reads KAGVTQTPRYLIKTRGQQVTLSCSPISGHRSVSWYQQTPGQGLQFLFEYFSETQRNKGNFPGRFSGRQFSNSRSEMNVSTLELGDSALYLCASSLDVVQGKNSPLHFGNGTRLTVT.

The rearrangement joins TRBV19 to TRBJ1-3; tentatively, D is TRBD1 (5 bases). With 9 bases removed from V and 3 bases from J, the gap between germline ends came to 15 bases. CDR3 length: 14 residues. Looked up from germline, CDR1 is LNHDA and CDR2 is SQIVND (reference sequence). The DNA for the CDR3 is TGTGCCAGCCTGGCGGGACTCAGTGGAAACACCATATATTTT. It is translated as CASLAGLSGNTIYF.

The V gene is TRBV13, the J gene TRBJ2-3, with 10 bases identical to TRBD2. The CDR3 extends over 18 amino acids. Germline CDR1 PRHDT, CDR2 FYEKMQ (reference sequence). Germline trimming cut 4 bases from V and 4 bases from J; bases unmatched to any gene: 14. CDR3 sequence reads: CASSSPISLAGDADTQYF. CDR3 DNA: TGTGCCAGCAGCTCCCCAATTAGTCTAGCGGGAGACGCAGATACGCAGTATTTT.

This clone was counted between two and nine times. The chain's CDR3 is CASSGAGGSAEAFF. The CDR3 region has the DNA TGTGCCAGCAGCGGAGCCGGGGGGAGTGCTGAAGCTTTCTTT. This chain connects TRBV9 to TRBJ1-1; maybe TRBD1 (5 bases). Trimming removed 3 bases at V and 6 bases at J, with 15 bases between. The CDR3 extends over 14 amino acids. Germline CDR1 SGDLS, CDR2 YYNGEE.

The chain carries TRBV6-5 and TRBJ1-2; D is possibly TRBD1 (5 bases). V lost 6 bases to trimming and J lost 4 bases, with 15 bases between them. Germline V lookup: CDR1 MNHEY, CDR2 SVGAGI. The CDR3 runs to 14 residues. In nucleotides, the CDR3 is TGTGCCAGCAGCTCGCTAGGGGCTCTCTATGGCTACACCTTC. It specifies CASSSLGALYGYTF.

The chain has TRBV6-6 and TRBJ2-5, with D hard to call. The J call is doubtful: the DNA matches TRBJ2-7 better. The germline V gene has CDR1 MNHNY and CDR2 SVGAGI (reference sequence). CDR3 size: 15 residues. The CDR3 nucleotides read TGTGCCAGCAGTTACTCGGGCACCGATTCCTACGAGCAGTACTTC. The encoded protein is CASSYSGTDSYEQYF.

The genes are TRBV10-2 and TRBJ1-3; possibly TRBD1 for D (5 bases). The CDR3 length is 16 residues. Germline V lookup: CDR1 WSHSY, CDR2 SAAADI. V dropped 10 bases and J dropped 5 bases, with 24 bases sitting between them. CDR3 protein: CATPFVGERGRNTIYF. The CDR3 DNA is TGCGCCACCCCGTTTGTTGGAGAGCGGGGCCGAAACACCATATATTTT.

With respect to this clone: The identical CDR3 is also encoded by other nucleotide sequences in the sample. This chain connects TRBV9 to TRBJ2-7, with 11 bases matching TRBD1. This CDR3 has 14 amino acids. Unmatched junction bases numbered 2, after V lost 3 bases and J lost 3 bases. Germline V gives CDR1 SGDLS, CDR2 YYNGEE. CDR3 sequence (DNA): TGTGCCAGCAGCGCCGGGACAGGGGGCTACGAGCAGTACTTC. Protein product: CASSAGTGGYEQYF. The entire variable domain, with the rest obtained from reference TRBV9 and TRBJ2-7, is as follows: DSGVTQTPKHLITATGQRVTLRCSPRSGDLSVYWYQQSLDQGLQFLIQYYNGEERAKGNILERFSAQQFPDLHSELNLSSLELGDSALYFCASSAGTGGYEQYFGPGTRLTVT.

In this sample, this clone turned up a few times. This chain joins TRBV2 and TRBJ2-1; 8 positions match TRBD2. Per the germline V gene, CDR1 is SNHLY and CDR2 is FYNNEI. Trimming removed 7 bases from V and 5 bases from J; junction bases left unmatched: 7. The CDR3 extends over 14 amino acids. The CDR3 nucleotides read TGTGCCAGCAAGGATAGCGGGGTCCACAATGAGCAGTTCTTC. It encodes CASKDSGVHNEQFF.

This clone is termed medium-sized. This rearrangement joins TRBV30 to TRBJ1-1, with D possibly matching TRBD1 (6 bases). CDR3 size: 13 residues. Germline values: CDR1 GTSNPN, CDR2 SVGIG (reference sequence). The germline V and J ends were trimmed by 5 bases and 7 bases, with 17 bases remaining between them. CDR3 residues: CAWRPPGGVEAFF. DNA for the CDR3: TGTGCCTGGCGACCTCCGGGGGGCGTTGAAGCTTTCTTT.

In its sample, this clone was seen a few times. CDR3 residues: CASSWNRVTEAFF. The CDR3 nucleotides are TGTGCCAGTAGTTGGAACAGGGTCACTGAAGCTTTCTTT. The rearrangement uses TRBV19 and TRBJ1-1; D might be TRBD1 (6 bases). V was pared by 5 bases and J by 4 bases, with 11 bases between. Germline V gene data show CDR1 as LNHDA and CDR2 as SQIVND (reference sequence). The CDR3 contains 13 residues.

This clone has more than one count but fewer than ten. The CDR3 DNA reads TGTGCCAGCAGCCCTACAGGGGGGTGGGTTCTGAACACTGAAGCTTTCTTT. It is translated as CASSPTGGWVLNTEAFF. The chain recombines TRBV5-4 with TRBJ1-1; 8 nucleotides match TRBD1. With 4 bases clipped from V and 0 bases from J, the junction kept 11 bases outside the gene matches. CDR1 and CDR2 from the germline V gene are SGHNT and YYREEE (reference sequence). This CDR3 contains 17 residues.

The chain couples TRBV7-9 to TRBJ1-2; D might be TRBD1 (5 bases). V was trimmed by 5 bases and J by 2 bases, leaving 15 bases between them. CDR3 length: 15 amino acids. Per the germline V gene, CDR1 is SEHNR and CDR2 is FQNEAQ (reference sequence). Written as DNA, the CDR3 is TGTGCCAGCAGCAAAAGACAGCGATTCAACTATGGCTACACCTTC. This encodes CASSKRQRFNYGYTF.

This clone was observed a handful of times. The junction departs from the called germline gene at one end, perhaps through a read error. V and J are TRBV5-3 and TRBJ1-2; D gene ambiguous. TRBV5-3 is sorted into the ORF group, with uncertain function. This CDR3 region has 14 residues. As DNA, the CDR3 is TGTGCCAGCAGCTTGATCGGGTCAGACTATGGCTACACCTTC. It is translated as CASSLIGSDYGYTF.

The chain uses TRBV29-1 and TRBJ2-2; 7 bases are a match to TRBD2. The germline gives CDR1 SQVTM, CDR2 ANQGSEA. J lost 8 bases, V lost 5 bases, and 11 bases had no gene match. The CDR3 runs to 14 residues. This chain's CDR3 is CSVSGLAATGELFF. CDR3 nucleotide sequence: TGCAGCGTTTCCGGTCTAGCGGCTACGGGGGAGCTGTTTTTT.